The 17 T cell receptor beta chains presented below share a single source sample, sequenced in a study of CD8 T cells in ankylosing spondylitis. TCRdb re-called the 5' RACE reads through MiXCR, storing one row per CDR3 protein. This sample has under 130,000 distinct CDR3 sequences, with around 24% found just once. Sequencing was done on a sample of synovial fluid, either unsorted or a sorted T cell fraction (not recorded which). These receptors were collected from a male donor with ankylosing spondylitis.

The chain links TRBV7-9 to TRBJ2-1; 14 bases map to TRBD2. CDR1 SEHNR and CDR2 FQNEAQ come from the germline V gene (reference sequence). This CDR3 has 16 residues. The trim removed 2 bases at V and 8 bases at J, leaving 5 bases unmatched. DNA of the CDR3: TGTGCCAGCAGCTTAAAGGGACTAGCGGGAGCCGATGAGCAGTTCTTC. It is translated as CASSLKGLAGADEQFF. The full variable domain, in which reference TRBV7-9 and TRBJ2-1 provide the parts outside the CDR3, is DTGVSQNPRHKITKRGQNVTFRCDPISEHNRLYWYRQTLGQGPEFLTYFQNEAQLEKSRLLSDRFSAERPKGSFSTLEIQRTEQGDSAMYLCASSLKGLAGADEQFFGPGTRLTVL.

In its sample, this clonotype was seen a few times. The chain couples TRBV5-1 to TRBJ2-1, with 9 nucleotides matching TRBD2. The V and J ends lost 0 bases and 15 bases, in that order; junction bases with no gene match: 10. This CDR3 spans 14 amino acids. Germline assignment: CDR1 SGHRS and CDR2 YFSETQ. The CDR3 coding sequence is TGCGCCAGCAGCTTGGATGGGCGGGAGGGGGCTGTGTTCTTC. Translating gives CASSLDGREGAVFF.

The genes are TRBV5-1 and TRBJ2-6; a weak D match, TRBD1 (5 bases). Trimming took 1 base from V and 4 from J, leaving 9 bases between them. CDR1 is SGHRS and CDR2 is YFSETQ in the germline V gene. CDR3 length equals 15 residues. This CDR3 is CASSLQGGGANVLTF. The CDR3 DNA sequence: TGCGCCAGCAGCTTGCAGGGTGGAGGGGCCAACGTCCTGACTTTC.

The CDR3 reads CASSWSGSWENEQFF. The CDR3 DNA is TGTGCCAGCAGTTGGAGCGGGAGTTGGGAAAATGAGCAGTTCTTC. V gene TRBV27 combines with J gene TRBJ2-1; 8 bases are shared with TRBD2. The V gene end was trimmed by 4 bases and the J gene end by 7 bases; junction bases not matched to a gene: 9. The CDR3 extends over 15 amino acids. Germline V gives CDR1 MNHEY, CDR2 SMNVEV (reference sequence).

The chain couples TRBV4-2 to TRBJ1-2; a weak D match, TRBD1 (5 bases). The CDR3 totals 14 residues. Germline CDR1 and CDR2: LGHNA and YNFKEQ. The V end lost 5 bases, the J end lost 0 bases, and 10 bases lay between the germline ends. The CDR3 spells CASSIGTANYGYTF. In DNA form, the CDR3 reads TGTGCCAGCAGCATTGGGACGGCTAACTATGGCTACACCTTC.

This clonotype is medium-sized. The rearrangement joins TRBV29-1 to TRBJ1-4, with 9 bases aligning to TRBD1. Trimming cost V 1 base and J 1 base; bases outside gene matches: 4. CDR1 and CDR2 from the germline V gene are SQVTM and ANQGSEA. This CDR3 comprises 16 residues. The CDR3 protein is CSVEAGQGGTNEKLFF. DNA for the CDR3: TGCAGCGTTGAAGCGGGACAGGGAGGAACTAATGAAAAACTGTTTTTT.

This clonotype was counted a few times. The rearrangement joins TRBV20-1 to TRBJ2-3; D might be TRBD2 (6 bases). The CDR3 is 17 residues long. With 0 bases removed from V and 4 bases from J, the gap between germline ends came to 20 bases. Germline CDR1 and CDR2: DFQATT and SNEGSKA (reference sequence). CDR3 DNA: TGCAGTGCTAGAGATGCGGGGCACTCCGGGACCCCAGATACGCAGTATTTT. Translated, it gives CSARDAGHSGTPDTQYF.

The gene calls are TRBV12-3 or TRBV12-4 and TRBJ2-6, with 12 positions matching TRBD1. This CDR3 spans 17 amino acids. Losses at the gene ends were 6 bases for V and 3 bases for J; bases not matched to a gene: 6. The DNA for the CDR3 is TGTGCCAGCAGCTCGGGACAGGGGGCGGTTGGGGCCAACGTCCTGACTTTC. The encoded protein is CASSSGQGAVGANVLTF.

The chain joins TRBV15 to TRBJ2-1, with 12 bases lining up with TRBD2. In germline, CDR1 is LNHNV, CDR2 YYDKDF (reference sequence). The CDR3 covers 21 residues. After removal of 0 bases from V and 7 bases from J, the junction contained 19 bases not matched to a gene. The chain's CDR3 is CATSRDPAPQTSGRMWNEQFF. In nucleotides, the CDR3 is TGTGCCACCAGCAGAGATCCCGCCCCGCAGACTAGCGGGAGAATGTGGAATGAGCAGTTCTTC.

The chain uses TRBV30 and TRBJ1-1, with 7 bases fitting TRBD1. CDR1 GTSNPN and CDR2 SVGIG come from the germline V gene (reference sequence). The CDR3 is 13 amino acids. With V trimmed by 1 base and J by 3 bases, 2 bases remained unmatched. In DNA, the CDR3 is TGTGCCTGGAGTGATGACAGGGACACTGAAGCTTTCTTT. Translated, it gives CAWSDDRDTEAFF.

The sample holds a few counts of this clonotype. The chain has TRBV5-6 and TRBJ2-1; 8 bases match TRBD2. CDR1 is SGHDT, CDR2 YYEEEE, per germline. The CDR3 sequence is 15 residues long. Trimming cost V 1 base and J 6 bases; bases outside gene matches: 6. This CDR3 is CASSLQRERINEQFF. CDR3 coding DNA: TGTGCCAGCAGCTTGCAGCGGGAGAGGATCAATGAGCAGTTCTTC. Drawing the rest from reference TRBV5-6 and TRBJ2-1, the complete variable domain is DAGVTQSPTHLIKTRGQQVTLRCSPKSGHDTVSWYQQALGQGPQFIFQYYEEEERQRGNFPDRFSGHQFPNYSSELNVNALLLGDSALYLCASSLQRERINEQFFGPGTRLTVL.

This clonotype was seen at least ten times. The rearrangement links TRBV3-1 to TRBJ2-7, with a weak D call TRBD2 (5 bases). Trimming took off 1 base at V and 4 bases at J, with 5 bases between the two ends. CDR3 length: 12 residues. Germline CDR1 reads LGHDT; CDR2 reads YNNKEL (reference sequence). Here the CDR3 DNA reads TGTGCCAGCAGCCAAGCGGGATACGAGCAGTACGTC. It encodes CASSQAGYEQYV.

This clonotype has just a few counts. The chain uses TRBV11-1 and TRBJ2-3; 15 bases match TRBD2. With 5 bases clipped from V and 4 bases from J, the junction kept 10 bases outside the gene matches. CDR3 size: 18 residues. CDR1 and CDR2 (germline): SGHAT, FQDESV (reference sequence). CDR3 DNA: TGTGCCAGCAGCGCCTACCTACGGACTAGCGGGGGGGCAGATACGCAGTATTTT. Translating it yields CASSAYLRTSGGADTQYF.

The chain is built from TRBV5-6 and TRBJ2-4; unclear D gene. The germline V gene encodes CDR1 SGHDT and CDR2 YYEEEE. CDR3 length: 15 residues. The V end lost 1 base, the J end lost 7 bases, and 15 bases lay between the germline ends. The CDR3 here is CASSLKIFGRNIQYF. The DNA for the CDR3 is TGTGCCAGCAGCTTGAAGATATTTGGTAGGAACATTCAGTACTTC.

This clonotype was picked up a small number of times. DNA for the CDR3: TGTGCCAGCAGCCAAGGGCTGACGGCGGGACTAGCGGGAGGCGGTGCAGATACGCAGTATTTT. It translates to CASSQGLTAGLAGGGADTQYF. V and J are TRBV3-1 and TRBJ2-3, with 15 positions matching TRBD2. From germline, CDR1 is LGHDT and CDR2 YNNKEL (reference sequence). J gave up 4 bases and V 1 base, and 15 bases lay outside the gene matches. This CDR3 has 21 residues.

V gene TRBV10-3 combines with J gene TRBJ2-1; 7 bases map to TRBD1. With V trimmed by 10 bases and J by 5 bases, 11 bases remained unmatched. The CDR3 consists of 14 residues. Germline assignment: CDR1 ENHRY and CDR2 SYGVKD. CDR3 protein: CATTSDRTDNEQFF. CDR3 coding DNA: TGTGCCACGACCTCGGACAGGACCGACAATGAGCAGTTCTTC.

V gene TRBV20-1 combines with J gene TRBJ2-7; D is possibly TRBD1 or TRBD2 (5 bases each). The CDR3 loop spans 10 amino acids. Per germline, CDR1 DFQATT and CDR2 SNEGSKA (reference sequence). The germline V and J ends were trimmed by 5 bases and 8 bases, with 10 bases remaining between them. CDR3 coding DNA: TGCAGTGCTGGACCGGGACAGCAGTACTTC. It codes for CSAGPGQQYF.